A selection of T cell receptor beta chains follows, all from one sample in a study of blood T cell repertoires in COVID-19. Assay: immunoSEQ multiplex PCR; the TCRdb copy retains only in-frame clones and omits some. The repertoire has approximately 210,000 clones, roughly 84% of them found once; the top ten carry about 20%. Material for sequencing was peripheral blood. The receptors stem from a man in his thirties or forties with active or convalescent COVID-19. Each CDR3 is given with its conserved first and last residue. A D gene is named only where the DNA matches it firmly. Size is omitted from some rows. Given values are once, few, many or a class for expanded clones.

TRBV9	12	TRBD1	TRBJ2-7	once	CASSYGQGEQYF	TGTGCCAGCAGTTACGGACAGGGCGAGCAGTACTTC
TRBV9	21	TRBD2	TRBJ2-1	-	CASSVGPPTSGSSWSYNEQFF	TGTGCCAGCAGCGTAGGCCCACCGACTAGCGGGAGTAGTTGGTCCTACAATGAGCAGTTCTTC
TRBV2	14	-	TRBJ2-7	-	CASWTGQSFYEQYF	TGTGCCAGCTGGACGGGACAATCCTTCTACGAGCAGTACTTC
TRBV7-9	16	TRBD1	TRBJ2-3	-	CASRTMDRGETDTQYF	TGTGCCAGCAGAACCATGGACAGGGGTGAGACAGATACGCAGTATTTT
TRBV15	14	-	TRBJ2-1	-	CATSRVGPSDEQFF	TGTGCCACCAGCAGAGTTGGGCCTTCGGATGAGCAGTTCTTC
TRBV14	20	TRBD2	TRBJ2-1	-	CASSQARASGGQSSYNEQFF	TGTGCCAGCAGCCAAGCGCGGGCTAGCGGGGGACAAAGCTCCTACAATGAGCAGTTCTTC
TRBV12-5	15	-	TRBJ2-2	-	CASGLGQGNTGELFF	TGTGCTAGTGGTTTGGGGCAGGGTAACACCGGGGAGCTGTTTTTT
TRBV6-5	13	-	TRBJ2-5	-	CASREGARETQYF	TGTGCCAGCAGGGAGGGGGCAAGGGAGACCCAGTACTTC
TRBV7-2	14	TRBD1	TRBJ2-3	-	CASSPKTGSNTQYF	TGTGCCAGCAGCCCGAAGACAGGGTCAAATACGCAGTATTTT
TRBV6-6	13	-	TRBJ1-1	-	CASSYRGNTEAFF	TGTGCCAGCAGTTACAGGGGGAACACTGAAGCTTTCTTT
TRBV19	16	TRBD2	TRBJ2-2	-	CASMWTAGGYTGELFF	TGTGCCAGTATGTGGACTGCGGGGGGTTACACCGGGGAGCTGTTTTTT
TRBV7-3	13	TRBD1	TRBJ1-5	-	CASSSTGGQPQHF	TGTGCCAGCAGCTCGACAGGGGGCCAGCCCCAGCATTTT
TRBV7-9	15	TRBD2	TRBJ2-7	-	CASSFPASGNYEQYF	TGTGCCAGCAGCTTCCCGGCTAGCGGGAACTACGAGCAGTACTTC
TRBV5-1	17	-	TRBJ1-6	-	CASSYLDSSSYNSPLHF	TGCGCCAGCAGCTATTTGGACAGCAGCTCCTATAATTCACCCCTCCACTTT
TRBV11-2	13	-	TRBJ2-7	-	CASRLLSTYEQYF	TGTGCCAGCCGTTTGCTATCGACCTACGAGCAGTACTTC
TRBV4-1	15	-	TRBJ1-4	many	CASSPPGQTNEKLFF	TGCGCCAGCAGCCCACCAGGGCAGACTAATGAAAAACTGTTTTTT
TRBV30	13	-	TRBJ2-5	-	CARRGAVQETQYF	TGTGCCCGGAGGGGGGCAGTACAAGAGACCCAGTACTTC
TRBV7-9	15	-	TRBJ2-1	few	CASSFLEGGHNEQFF	TGTGCCAGCAGCTTTCTTGAGGGAGGCCACAATGAGCAGTTCTTC
TRBV13	12	-	TRBJ1-6	-	CASRGGNSPLHF	TGTGCCAGCAGGGGAGGAAATTCACCCCTCCACTTT
TRBV30	14	TRBD2	TRBJ2-3	-	CAWIAGGVTDTQYF	TGTGCCTGGATAGCGGGAGGGGTCACAGATACGCAGTATTTT
TRBV27	15	TRBD1	TRBJ2-5	-	CASSRDRDGGETQYF	TGTGCCAGCAGTCGGGACAGGGACGGAGGGGAGACCCAGTACTTC
TRBV6-6	16	TRBD2	TRBJ2-7	-	CASSPGGGRGAYEQYF	TGTGCCAGCAGCCCCGGCGGCGGGAGGGGGGCCTACGAGCAGTACTTC
TRBV10-1	16	-	TRBJ2-5	-	CASSFQADPRKETQYF	TGCGCCAGCAGCTTTCAAGCGGACCCCCGGAAGGAGACCCAGTACTTC
TRBV28	13	-	TRBJ1-4	-	CASSRGGDEKLFF	TGTGCCAGCAGTCGAGGGGGGGATGAAAAACTGTTTTTT
TRBV5-1	13	-	TRBJ1-1	-	CASSKPPGTEAFF	TGCGCCAGCTCCAAACCCCCAGGGACTGAAGCTTTCTTT
TRBV3-1/TRBV3-2	12	-	TRBJ2-1	once	CASSQGPLPQFF	TGTGCCAGCAGCCAAGGGCCCCTCCCCCAGTTCTTC
TRBV4-3	15	-	TRBJ1-6	-	CASSQEGADNSPLHF	TGCGCCAGCAGCCAAGAGGGGGCAGATAATTCACCCCTCCACTTT